This T cell receptor beta chain stems from a study of response to subunit inactivated influenza vaccine (dated by TCRdb to 2017 to 2018). For the study in its entirety: Deep quantitative T cell receptor repertoire profiling was used in the study to track responses to a trivalent subunit inactivated influenza vaccine.

The CDR3 runs 15 residues from the cysteine to the phenylalanine. The CDR3 DNA has 45 bases and is translated from base 1. CDR1 and CDR2, looked up from the germline V gene (reference sequence), are LGHDT and YNNKEL. V is trimmed back by 4 bases and J by 7 bases, and the junction contains 10 bases that no gene match accounts for. For this clonotype: What this receptor recognizes is not known. There are no base qualities to consult, and no much larger clone falls within one base.

What the research found in general, with its limitations: It was suggested by the authors that each seasonal influenza vaccination may recruit only a limited number of new T cells.

Library generation was performed with RT-PCR. Sequencing instrument: Illumina HiSeq 2500. TCRdb passed the public sequencing reads through fastp at Q25 and MiXCR, retaining productive beta sequences. CDR3 protein sequences are deduplicated, and each keeps its most common genes and DNA. The sample has around 760,000 distinct CDR3 sequences on record, 14% of them singletons. The top ten clonotypes cover approximately 7% of the sample. The receptor was derived from a man aged 45-60 years who received an inactivated influenza vaccine. Donor details come from another sample of the same person, matched by shared clones. The material was PBMCs from blood, obtained 14 days before vaccination. The chain was built from TRBV3-1 and TRBJ2-1, and 7 junction bases match TRBD1. The CDR3 here reads CASSPSWDSRNEQFF. The DNA sequence is TGTGCCAGCAGCCCCTCCTGGGACAGTCGAAATGAGCAGTTCTTC.